This T cell receptor (beta chain) was identified in a study of beta chain features in type 1 diabetes. This clone was picked up a small number of times. Antigen: not known. The CDR3 runs to 17 residues. Germline CDR1 and CDR2: SQVTM and ANQGSEA. Unmatched junction bases numbered 18, after V lost 4 bases and J lost 5 bases. Study observations and caveats: PCR could preferentially amplify shorter templates, alike in patients and controls. Within the patient group, naive, central memory and Treg TCRB repertoires appeared more similar to each other than within healthy donors. Shortening of TCRB CDR3s, moderate but significant, appeared in all four CD4+ subsets of Type 1 diabetes patients.

TCRB transcripts that were expressed got sequenced, as all of the isolated RNA had been reverse transcribed. Profiling relied on immunoSEQ multiplex PCR, and the TCRdb table lists in-frame clones only, not all of them. Among more than 200,000 clones listed, approximately 16% were seen once. This TCR was sampled from a young man with type 1 diabetes. The chain links TRBV29-1 to TRBJ2-5; 8 nucleotides match TRBD2. The sample taken for sequencing was naive CD4+ T cells from blood. The CDR3 DNA sequence: TGCAGCGTTGTGCGACGGGGACTAGTTCAAGCGTTGGAGACCCAGTACTTC. Encoded protein: CSVVRRGLVQALETQYF.